This T cell receptor beta chain was identified in a study of post-analysis software for immune sequencing data. Of note for this clonotype: Antigen: not known.

General study points: Patients used about 5 TRBV segments, including TRBV5-6, TRBV5-1 and TRBV20-1, more often than controls.

Trimming took off 0 bases at V and 2 bases at J, with 12 bases between the two ends. This CDR3 contains 16 residues. The V gene's germline CDR1 is SGHKS and CDR2 YYEKEE (reference sequence). Unique molecular identifiers tagged the TCR beta cDNA libraries. A single record per CDR3 protein comes from TCRdb applying MiXCR to the PCR reads. The sample holds more than 450,000 distinct CDR3 sequences; around a third are singletons and the top ten take 6%. This receptor was obtained from a girl between 2 and 17 years old with multiple sclerosis. The V and J genes are TRBV5-5 and TRBJ1-5; weak D call: TRBD1 (6 bases). Sample: blood. The CDR3 is CASSLGSGVGNQPQHF. For the CDR3, the DNA is TGTGCCAGCAGCTTGGGGTCAGGGGTCGGCAATCAGCCCCAGCATTTT.